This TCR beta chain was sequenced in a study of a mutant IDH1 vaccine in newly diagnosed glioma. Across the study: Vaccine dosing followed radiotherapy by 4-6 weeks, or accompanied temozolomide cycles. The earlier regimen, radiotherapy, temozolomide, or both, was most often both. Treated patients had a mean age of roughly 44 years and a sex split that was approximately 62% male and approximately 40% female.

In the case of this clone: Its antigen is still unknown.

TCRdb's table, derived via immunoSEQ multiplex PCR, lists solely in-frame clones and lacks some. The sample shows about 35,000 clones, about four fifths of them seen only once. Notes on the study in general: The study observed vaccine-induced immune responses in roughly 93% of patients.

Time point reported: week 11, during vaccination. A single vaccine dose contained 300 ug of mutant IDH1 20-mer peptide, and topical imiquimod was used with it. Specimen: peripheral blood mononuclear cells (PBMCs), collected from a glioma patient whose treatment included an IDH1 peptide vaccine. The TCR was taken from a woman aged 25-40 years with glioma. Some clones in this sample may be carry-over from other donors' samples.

In DNA form, the CDR3 reads TGTGCCAGCAGACTACCCGGGACTAGCGGGAGAAGTGAGCAGTTCTTC. This sequence encodes CASRLPGTSGRSEQFF. The rearrangement uses TRBV7-2 and TRBJ2-1, with 14 bases fitting TRBD2. Trimming cost V 6 bases and J 9 bases; bases outside gene matches: 10. The CDR3 is 16 residues long. In germline, CDR1 is SGHTA, CDR2 FQGNSA.